This T cell receptor beta chain was recorded in a study of T cells in Graves' hyperthyroidism and ophthalmopathy. The overall study: The blood sample was taken at first diagnosis, before treatment began. Study results and caveats: Blood held most thyroid clonotypes expanded above 0.001 frequency. Stable hyperthyroidism was told apart from ophthalmopathy by a model built on 13 V-J features.

In germline, CDR1 is SGDLS, CDR2 YYNGEE. CDR3 length: 15 amino acids. The V and J ends lost 0 bases and 0 bases respectively, with 6 bases between them. This clonotype occurred many times. Its target is not known. Regions amplified from RNA transcripts were the TCR beta CDR3 regions. The TCR CDR3 first-round RT-PCR relied on the HTBI primer set. TCRdb processed the multiplex PCR reads anew with MiXCR; each CDR3 protein has one entry. This sample yields roughly 200,000 distinct CDR3 sequences, of which about a sixth are seen a single time; roughly two fifths belongs to the top ten. The PBMCs were taken from roughly 9.3 ml of fresh peripheral blood.

Sequencing input: blood. This rearrangement joins TRBV9 to TRBJ2-2; D not certain. The receptor comes from a man in his forties with Graves' hyperthyroidism. The DNA of the CDR3 is TGTGCCAGCAGCGTAGGCAGGCCGAACACCGGGGAGCTGTTTTTT. This codes for CASSVGRPNTGELFF.